The source of this T cell receptor beta chain is a study of PD-L1 blockade in urothelial cancer. Across the study: A median of 141,255 T cells was found in the blood samples.

J was trimmed by 7 bases and V by 2 bases; bases with no gene match: 5. The germline gives CDR1 SGHDT, CDR2 YYEEEE. The length of the CDR3 is 14 residues. Here immunoSEQ multiplex PCR was the method, and the copy in TCRdb shows in-frame clones only, minus some. The table has tens of thousands of clones, roughly 80% seen once. The sequences come from PBMCs, collected around atezolizumab (anti-PD-L1) treatment. This receptor was identified in a man between 65 and 85 years old with urothelial cancer. The chain links TRBV5-6 to TRBJ1-4; 7 bases match TRBD1. The CDR3: CASSFKQGGEKLFF. The CDR3 nucleotides read TGTGCCAGCAGCTTTAAGCAGGGGGGTGAAAAACTGTTTTTT.